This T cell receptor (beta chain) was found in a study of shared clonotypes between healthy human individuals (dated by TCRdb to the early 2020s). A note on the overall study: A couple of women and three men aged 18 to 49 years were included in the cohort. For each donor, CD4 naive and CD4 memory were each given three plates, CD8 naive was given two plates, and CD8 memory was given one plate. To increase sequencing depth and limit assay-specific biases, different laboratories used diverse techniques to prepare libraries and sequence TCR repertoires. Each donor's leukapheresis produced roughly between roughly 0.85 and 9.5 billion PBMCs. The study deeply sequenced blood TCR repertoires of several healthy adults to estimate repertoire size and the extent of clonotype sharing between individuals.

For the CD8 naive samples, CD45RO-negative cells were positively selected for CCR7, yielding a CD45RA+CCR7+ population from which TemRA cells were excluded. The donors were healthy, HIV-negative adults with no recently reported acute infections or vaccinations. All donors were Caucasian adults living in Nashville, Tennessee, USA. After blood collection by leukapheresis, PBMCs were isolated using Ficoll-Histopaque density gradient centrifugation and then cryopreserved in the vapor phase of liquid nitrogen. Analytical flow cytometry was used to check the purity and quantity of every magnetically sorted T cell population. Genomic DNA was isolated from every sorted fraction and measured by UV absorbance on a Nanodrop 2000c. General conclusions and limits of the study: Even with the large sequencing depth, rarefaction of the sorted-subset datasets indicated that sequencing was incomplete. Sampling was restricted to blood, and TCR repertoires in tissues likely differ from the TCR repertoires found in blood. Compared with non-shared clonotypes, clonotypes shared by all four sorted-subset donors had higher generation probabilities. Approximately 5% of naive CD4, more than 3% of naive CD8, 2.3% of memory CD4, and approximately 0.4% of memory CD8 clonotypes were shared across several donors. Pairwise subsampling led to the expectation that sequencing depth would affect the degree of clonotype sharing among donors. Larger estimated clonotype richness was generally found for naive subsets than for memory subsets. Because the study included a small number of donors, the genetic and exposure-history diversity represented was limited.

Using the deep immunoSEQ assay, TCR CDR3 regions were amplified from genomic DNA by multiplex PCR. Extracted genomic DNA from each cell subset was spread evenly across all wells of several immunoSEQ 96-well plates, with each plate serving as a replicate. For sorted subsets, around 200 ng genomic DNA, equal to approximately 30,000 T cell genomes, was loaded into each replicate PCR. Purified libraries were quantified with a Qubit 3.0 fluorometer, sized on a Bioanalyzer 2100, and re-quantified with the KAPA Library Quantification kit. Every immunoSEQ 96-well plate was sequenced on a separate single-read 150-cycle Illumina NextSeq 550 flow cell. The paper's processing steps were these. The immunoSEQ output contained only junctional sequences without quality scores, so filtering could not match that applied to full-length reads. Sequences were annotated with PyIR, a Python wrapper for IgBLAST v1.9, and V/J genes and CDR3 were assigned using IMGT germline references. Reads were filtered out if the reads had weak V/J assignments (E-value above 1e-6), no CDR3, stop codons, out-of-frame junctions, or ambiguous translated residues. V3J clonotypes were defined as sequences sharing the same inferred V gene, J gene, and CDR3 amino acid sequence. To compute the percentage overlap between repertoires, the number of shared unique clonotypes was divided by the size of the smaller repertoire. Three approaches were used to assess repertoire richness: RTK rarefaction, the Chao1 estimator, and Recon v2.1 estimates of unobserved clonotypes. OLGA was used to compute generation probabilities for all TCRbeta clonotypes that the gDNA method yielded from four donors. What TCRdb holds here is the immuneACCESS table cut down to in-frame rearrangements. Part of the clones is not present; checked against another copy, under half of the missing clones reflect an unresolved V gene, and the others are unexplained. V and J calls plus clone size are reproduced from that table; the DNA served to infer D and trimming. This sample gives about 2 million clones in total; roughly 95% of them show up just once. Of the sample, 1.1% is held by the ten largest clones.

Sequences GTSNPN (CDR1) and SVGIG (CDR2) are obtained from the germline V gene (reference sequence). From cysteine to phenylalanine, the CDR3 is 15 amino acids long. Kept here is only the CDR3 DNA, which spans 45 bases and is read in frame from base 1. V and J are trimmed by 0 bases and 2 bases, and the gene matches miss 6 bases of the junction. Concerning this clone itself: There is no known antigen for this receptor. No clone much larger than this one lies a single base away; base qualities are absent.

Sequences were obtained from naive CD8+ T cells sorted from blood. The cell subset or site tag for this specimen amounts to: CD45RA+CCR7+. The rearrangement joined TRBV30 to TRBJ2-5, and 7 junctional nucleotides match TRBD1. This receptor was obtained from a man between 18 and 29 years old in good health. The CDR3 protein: CAWSVQRGLQETQYF. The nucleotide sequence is TGTGCCTGGAGTGTACAAAGGGGGCTACAAGAGACCCAGTACTTC.